A single sample gave rise to the 26 T cell receptor beta chains below, sequenced in a study of cytomegalovirus exposure and HLA in healthy donors. The PCR made use of 60 Vbeta and 13 Jbeta primers. The assay was immunoSEQ multiplex PCR, and TCRdb's table has in-frame clones only and misses some. This sample's clone table lists some 110,000 clones. Sequencing was done on a sample of PBMCs. These receptors all stem from a man in his forties in good health and CMV-seropositive.

The chain joins TRBV5-8 to TRBJ2-6; no firm D call. CDR3 length equals 16 residues. V was shortened by 1 base and J by 4 bases, with 12 bases between the two germline ends. CDR1 and CDR2 from the germline V gene are SGHTS and YDEGEE. DNA for the CDR3: TGTGCCAGCAGCTTGTGGCCAAATTCCGGGGCCAACGTCCTGACTTTC. Residues: CASSLWPNSGANVLTF.

This chain links TRBV6-5 with TRBJ2-2; 7 bases are shared with TRBD2. Losses at the gene ends were 7 bases for V and 7 bases for J; bases not matched to a gene: 12. Germline V lookup: CDR1 MNHEY, CDR2 SVGAGI. The CDR3 sequence is 15 residues long. CDR3 nucleotides: TGTGCCAGCACCCTTCTGGGGAGGGGTAACGGGGAGCTGTTTTTT. It encodes CASTLLGRGNGELFF.

The chain combines TRBV10-1 with TRBJ2-7; the D is unclear. Germline CDR1 reads WNHNN; CDR2 reads SYGVQD (reference sequence). Trimming cost V 2 bases and J 2 bases, with 7 bases left between them. CDR3 size: 13 residues. This CDR3 reads CASSERRTYEQYF. The CDR3 DNA sequence: TGCGCCAGCAGTGAGAGGAGAACCTACGAGCAGTACTTC.

V gene TRBV11-2 combines with J gene TRBJ2-1; 12 positions agree with TRBD2. V lost 5 bases, J lost 8 bases, and 10 bases stayed unmatched. The germline CDR1 and CDR2 sequences are SGHAT and FQNNGV. This CDR3 contains 16 residues. The CDR3 reads CASSVLAGGPLYEQFF. CDR3 bases: TGTGCCAGCAGCGTCCTAGCGGGAGGGCCGTTATATGAGCAGTTCTTC.

The chain combines TRBV5-1 with TRBJ2-3; 8 nucleotides match TRBD1. The V gene's germline CDR1 is SGHRS and CDR2 YFSETQ. The CDR3 consists of 15 residues. V was clipped by 1 base and J by 4 bases; unmatched bases: 5. CDR3 in DNA: TGCGCCAGCAGCTTGACAGGGGGACCAGCAGATACGCAGTATTTT. It specifies CASSLTGGPADTQYF.

J is TRBJ1-3 and V is TRBV19; D may be TRBD1 (5 bases). The germline V gene encodes CDR1 LNHDA and CDR2 SQIVND (reference sequence). V lost 1 base, J lost 2 bases, and 15 bases lay in between. The CDR3 consists of 17 residues. The CDR3 region is CASSIGGPTATGNTIYF. The CDR3, as DNA: TGTGCCAGTAGTATAGGGGGTCCGACAGCAACTGGAAACACCATATATTTT.

The CDR3 sequence: CASSVGVPGSDGSEQYF. In DNA, the CDR3 is TGTGCCAGCAGCGTAGGAGTCCCGGGGTCCGATGGATCTGAGCAGTACTTC. J is TRBJ2-7 and V is TRBV9; D is perhaps TRBD2 (5 bases). This CDR3 region has 17 residues. Germline V gene data show CDR1 as SGDLS and CDR2 as YYNGEE. V was cut by 0 bases and J by 7 bases, with 23 bases left in between.

The rearrangement uses TRBV14 and TRBJ2-7, with 8 bases aligning to TRBD1. The CDR3 is 14 residues long. CDR1 and CDR2 (germline): SGHDN, FVKESK. V lost 3 bases and J lost 3; bases outside the gene matches: 4. This CDR3 is CASSHGQGGYEQYF. The CDR3, as DNA: TGTGCCAGCAGCCACGGACAGGGCGGCTACGAGCAGTACTTC.

This rearrangement joins TRBV19 to TRBJ2-1; 12 bases are shared with TRBD1. The CDR3 has 17 amino acids. Germline CDR1 and CDR2: LNHDA and SQIVND (reference sequence). V dropped 2 bases and J dropped 7; count of bases not matched to a gene: 9. The CDR3 spells CASSISGTGGWKNEQFF. CDR3 nucleotide sequence: TGTGCCAGTAGTATAAGCGGGACAGGGGGCTGGAAGAATGAGCAGTTCTTC.

As concerns this clone: Other DNA sequences within the sample encode an identical CDR3. This chain links TRBV29-1 with TRBJ2-7; D unclear. Germline-derived CDR1 and CDR2 are SQVTM and ANQGSEA. The length of the CDR3 is 11 residues. Between the trimmed V and J ends, which lost 4 bases and 3 bases, there was a span of 7 bases. CDR3 region: CSVGTSYEQYF. CDR3 nucleotide sequence: TGCAGCGTTGGAACCAGCTACGAGCAGTACTTC.

The gene calls are TRBV5-1 and TRBJ2-7; D may be TRBD2 (5 bases). CDR3 length: 14 residues. The germline CDR1 and CDR2 sequences are SGHRS and YFSETQ. Trimming removed 0 bases from V and 4 bases from J, with 11 bases in between. CDR3 nucleotide sequence: TGCGCCAGCAGCTTGGAGGTGGAGGTTTACGAGCAGTACTTC. Translation gives CASSLEVEVYEQYF.

The V call is TRBV2, the J call TRBJ1-5; no firm D call. This CDR3 comprises 13 residues. Looked up from germline, CDR1 is SNHLY and CDR2 is FYNNEI. V was cut by 7 bases and J by 5 bases, with 12 bases left in between. Written as DNA, the CDR3 is TGTGCCAGCACCGTGGAACGGGATCAGCCCCAGCATTTT. Its protein product is CASTVERDQPQHF.

V and J are TRBV4-2 and TRBJ2-7; TRBD2 matches at 10 bases. V lost 1 base to trimming and J lost 5 bases; unmatched junction nucleotides: 8. The germline gives CDR1 LGHNA, CDR2 YNFKEQ. CDR3 length: 16 residues. The CDR3 sequence: CASSQGFELAGNEQYF. The CDR3 nucleotides read TGTGCCAGCAGCCAAGGTTTTGAACTAGCGGGAAACGAGCAGTACTTC.

The CDR3 nucleotides read TGTGCCAGTTCTCTCGTAAAGCCCTACAATGAGCAGTTCTTC. Its translation: CASSLVKPYNEQFF. The chain couples TRBV7-9 to TRBJ2-1; D unresolved. The CDR3 consists of 14 residues. Germline CDR1 SEHNR, CDR2 FQNEAQ (reference sequence). Trimming left V 9 bases short and J 2 bases short, with 14 bases between.

V is TRBV7-9 and J is TRBJ2-3, with TRBD2 matching over 8 bases. With 4 bases clipped from V and 0 bases from J, the junction kept 9 bases outside the gene matches. This CDR3 region has 17 residues. Looked up from germline, CDR1 is SEHNR and CDR2 is FQNEAQ (reference sequence). CDR3 residues: CASSSRRLAGSTDTQYF. In nucleotides, the CDR3 is TGTGCCAGCAGCTCCCGTCGGCTAGCGGGTAGCACAGATACGCAGTATTTT.

The chain carries TRBV2 and TRBJ1-1; D perhaps matches TRBD1 (5 bases). The CDR3 runs to 12 residues. The V gene lost 2 bases and the J gene lost 10 bases, with 11 bases spanning the gap. Germline lookup yields CDR1 SNHLY and CDR2 FYNNEI. The CDR3 protein is CASSENRRLAFF. CDR3 in DNA: TGTGCCAGCAGTGAAAACAGGCGACTAGCTTTCTTT.

The chain joins TRBV19 to TRBJ2-4; maybe TRBD1 (6 bases). V was cut by 3 bases and J by 0 bases, with 18 bases left in between. The germline CDR1 and CDR2 sequences are LNHDA and SQIVND (reference sequence). The CDR3 is 18 amino acids. The chain's CDR3 is CASSMTGSGPLAKNIQYF. CDR3 coding DNA: TGTGCCAGTAGTATGACAGGCTCCGGACCTCTAGCCAAAAACATTCAGTACTTC.

As concerns this clone: At one end the junction does not follow the germline gene, possibly because of a read error. CDR3 DNA: TGTGCCAGCATCGAGGACAGGGCACTCCTCTCTGGGACCAACGTCCTGACTTTC. Translated, it gives CASIEDRALLSGTNVLTF. V is TRBV28 and J is TRBJ2-6; TRBD1 agrees at 8 bases. This CDR3 spans 18 amino acids. Germline V gives CDR1 MDHEN, CDR2 SYDVKM.

V is TRBV30 and J is TRBJ2-1; 9 bases match TRBD2. The CDR3 runs 14 residues. The V and J ends lost 2 bases and 8 bases, in that order; junction bases with no gene match: 7. The germline V gene has CDR1 GTSNPN and CDR2 SVGIG (reference sequence). CDR3 sequence reads: CAWSLAGGRDEQFF. The CDR3, as DNA: TGTGCCTGGAGTCTGGCGGGAGGGCGCGATGAGCAGTTCTTC.

The V and J genes are TRBV2 and TRBJ2-6; a possible D gene is TRBD1 (5 bases). Germline V gene data show CDR1 as SNHLY and CDR2 as FYNNEI. The CDR3 totals 14 residues. The V gene lost 7 bases and the J gene lost 2 bases, with 9 bases spanning the gap. The CDR3 spells CASKQGAGANVLTF. In DNA form, the CDR3 reads TGTGCCAGCAAACAAGGGGCTGGGGCCAACGTCCTGACTTTC.

CDR3 nucleotide sequence: TGTGCCAGCAGCTTAAGTGGGGGCCCCGGCGAGCAGTACTTC. Translating gives CASSLSGGPGEQYF. V usage is TRBV7-6 and J usage is TRBJ2-7; tentative D call: TRBD1 (6 bases). Trimming stripped 2 bases from V and 6 bases from J, with 14 bases between. Germline CDR1 is SGHVS and CDR2 is FNYEAQ. This CDR3 region has 14 residues.

This sequence joins TRBV4-3 and TRBJ2-5, with 9 bases fitting TRBD1. V gave up 1 base and J gave up 5 bases; unmatched junction bases: 5. The CDR3 consists of 15 residues. The germline V gene has CDR1 LGHNA and CDR2 YSLEER. The CDR3 loop reads CASSQGGTGLETQYF. CDR3 DNA: TGCGCCAGCAGCCAAGGAGGGACAGGGCTGGAGACCCAGTACTTC.

The chain combines TRBV28 with TRBJ2-3, with D possibly matching TRBD2 (6 bases). The CDR3 sequence is 15 residues long. Germline loops: CDR1 MDHEN, CDR2 SYDVKM. V lost 6 bases, J lost 4 bases, and 17 bases lay in between. CDR3 sequence: CASRSTGERADTQYF. In nucleotides, the CDR3 is TGTGCCAGCAGAAGTACGGGAGAGAGAGCAGATACGCAGTATTTT.

V usage is TRBV5-1 and J usage is TRBJ2-3; D may be TRBD1 (6 bases). The germline V and J ends were trimmed by 0 bases and 5 bases, with 16 bases remaining between them. CDR3 length equals 16 residues. Germline-derived CDR1 and CDR2 are SGHRS and YFSETQ. As DNA, the CDR3 is TGCGCCAGCAGCTTGGGAATCATGGGGGCGGGAGATACGCAGTATTTT. Translating it yields CASSLGIMGAGDTQYF.

The chain is built from TRBV5-4 and TRBJ2-7; 7 nucleotides line up with TRBD1. The CDR3 has 16 amino acids. The junction had 14 bases not matched to a gene; V was cut back by 4 bases and J by 4 bases. Germline CDR1 reads SGHNT; CDR2 reads YYREEE (reference sequence). The CDR3 DNA reads TGTGCCAGCAGCCGACCTCACCAGGGGGTCCCTTACGAGCAGTACTTC. The encoded protein is CASSRPHQGVPYEQYF.

This chain connects TRBV29-1 to TRBJ2-5; no definite D call. The J call may be faulty, since TRBJ2-7 better matches the DNA end. The CDR3 totals 11 residues. The V gene's germline CDR1 is SQVTM and CDR2 ANQGSEA. The CDR3 sequence is CSVERSYEQYF. The CDR3 coding sequence is TGCAGCGTTGAGAGGTCCTACGAGCAGTACTTC.